This T cell receptor beta chain was sequenced in a study of blood T cell repertoires in COVID-19. On the study more broadly: Sites across the United States, Italy and Spain contributed samples from acute and convalescent COVID-19. T cells, B-cell-depleted T cells, or PBMCs supplied cDNA or gDNA.

How the authors handled the data: From reference gene primer amplification, estimates of nucleated cell counts were derived. The data were produced by immunoSEQ multiplex PCR, yet TCRdb's version contains in-frame clones alone and is incomplete. The DNA gave D and trimming, while V, J and clone size come from that table. The sample consists of 250,000 or so clones, around 83% of them appearing once. Sequencing used peripheral blood. This clonotype was sampled from a woman aged 40 to 49 who had recovered from COVID-19.

The CDR3 DNA follows: TGCGCCAGCAGCCAAGACGGGACTCCTCTGAACACTGAAGCTTTCTTT. Its translation: CASSQDGTPLNTEAFF. The V call is TRBV4-1, the J call TRBJ1-1; a possible D gene is TRBD1 (5 bases). This CDR3 spans 16 amino acids. Germline V gives CDR1 MGHRA, CDR2 YSYEKL. The germline V and J ends were trimmed by 0 bases and 0 bases, with 11 bases remaining between them.